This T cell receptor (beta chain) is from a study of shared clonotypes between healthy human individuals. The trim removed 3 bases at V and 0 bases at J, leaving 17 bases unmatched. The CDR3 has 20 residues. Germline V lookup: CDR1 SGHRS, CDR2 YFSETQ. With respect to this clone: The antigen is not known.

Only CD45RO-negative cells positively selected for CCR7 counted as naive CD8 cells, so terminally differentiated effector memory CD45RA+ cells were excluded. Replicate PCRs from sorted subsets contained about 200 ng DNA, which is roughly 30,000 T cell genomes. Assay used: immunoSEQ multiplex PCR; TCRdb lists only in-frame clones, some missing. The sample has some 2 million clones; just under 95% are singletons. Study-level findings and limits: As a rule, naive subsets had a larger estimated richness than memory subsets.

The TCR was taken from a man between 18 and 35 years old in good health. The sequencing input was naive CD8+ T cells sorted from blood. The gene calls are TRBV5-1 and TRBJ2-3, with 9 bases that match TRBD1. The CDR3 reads CASSSTVRDRVSSSTDTQYF. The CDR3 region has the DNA TGCGCCAGCAGCTCAACAGTACGGGACAGGGTATCGTCTAGCACAGATACGCAGTATTTT. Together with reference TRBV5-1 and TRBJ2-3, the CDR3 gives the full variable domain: KAGVTQTPRYLIKTRGQQVTLSCSPISGHRSVSWYQQTPGQGLQFLFEYFSETQRNKGNFPGRFSGRQFSNSRSEMNVSTLELGDSALYLCASSSTVRDRVSSSTDTQYFGPGTRLTVL.